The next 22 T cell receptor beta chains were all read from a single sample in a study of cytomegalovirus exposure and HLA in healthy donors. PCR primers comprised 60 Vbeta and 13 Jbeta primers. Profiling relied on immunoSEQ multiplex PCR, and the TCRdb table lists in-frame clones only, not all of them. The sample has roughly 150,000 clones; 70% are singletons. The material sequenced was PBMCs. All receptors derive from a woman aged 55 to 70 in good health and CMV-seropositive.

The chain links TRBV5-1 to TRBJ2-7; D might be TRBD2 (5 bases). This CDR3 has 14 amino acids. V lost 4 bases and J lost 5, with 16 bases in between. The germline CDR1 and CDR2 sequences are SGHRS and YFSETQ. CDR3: CASSIGDSVHEQYF. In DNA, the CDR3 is TGCGCCAGCAGCATCGGGGATTCAGTCCACGAGCAGTACTTC.

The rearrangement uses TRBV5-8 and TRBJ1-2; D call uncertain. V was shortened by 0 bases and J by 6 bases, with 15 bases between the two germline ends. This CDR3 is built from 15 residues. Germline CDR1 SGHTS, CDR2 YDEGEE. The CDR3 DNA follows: TGTGCCAGCAGCTTGGTTTCAGTAACTCTAGATGGCTACACCTTC. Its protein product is CASSLVSVTLDGYTF.

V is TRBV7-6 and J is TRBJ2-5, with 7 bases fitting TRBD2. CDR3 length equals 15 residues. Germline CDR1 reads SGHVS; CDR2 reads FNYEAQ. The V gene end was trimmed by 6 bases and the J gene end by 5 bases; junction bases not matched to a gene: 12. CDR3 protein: CASSPQAGRVETQYF. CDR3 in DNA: TGTGCCAGCAGTCCTCAAGCGGGAAGGGTGGAGACCCAGTACTTC.

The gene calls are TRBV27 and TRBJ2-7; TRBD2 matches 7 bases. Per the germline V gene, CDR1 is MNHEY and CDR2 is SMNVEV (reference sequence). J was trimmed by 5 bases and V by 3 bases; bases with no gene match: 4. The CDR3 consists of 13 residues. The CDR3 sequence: CASSFGTTDEQYF. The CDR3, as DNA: TGTGCCAGCAGTTTTGGGACTACGGACGAGCAGTACTTC.

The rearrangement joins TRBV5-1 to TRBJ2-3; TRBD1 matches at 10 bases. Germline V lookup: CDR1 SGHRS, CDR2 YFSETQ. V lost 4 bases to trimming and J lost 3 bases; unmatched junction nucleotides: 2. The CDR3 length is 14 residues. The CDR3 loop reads CASSPDRGTDTQYF. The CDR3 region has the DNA TGCGCCAGCAGCCCGGACAGGGGGACAGATACGCAGTATTTT.

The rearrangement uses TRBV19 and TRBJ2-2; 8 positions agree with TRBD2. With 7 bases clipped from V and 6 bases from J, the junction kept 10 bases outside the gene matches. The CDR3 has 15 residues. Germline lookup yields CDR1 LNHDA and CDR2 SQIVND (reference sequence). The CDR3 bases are TGTGCCAGTATCCCCACCTGGACTAGCCCCGGGGAGCTGTTTTTT. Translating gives CASIPTWTSPGELFF.

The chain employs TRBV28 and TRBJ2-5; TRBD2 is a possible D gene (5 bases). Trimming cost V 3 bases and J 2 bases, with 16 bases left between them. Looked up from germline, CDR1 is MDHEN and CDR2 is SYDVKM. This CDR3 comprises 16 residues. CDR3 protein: CASSFLASRGQETQYF. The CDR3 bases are TGTGCCAGCAGTTTTTTGGCTAGCCGAGGTCAAGAGACCCAGTACTTC.

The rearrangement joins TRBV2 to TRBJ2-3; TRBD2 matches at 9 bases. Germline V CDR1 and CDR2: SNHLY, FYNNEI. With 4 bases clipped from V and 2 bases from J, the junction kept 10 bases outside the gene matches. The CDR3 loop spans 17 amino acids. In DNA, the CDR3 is TGTGCCAGCAGTGGCGGGAGGGCCATTGGAGTCACAGATACGCAGTATTTT. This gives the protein CASSGGRAIGVTDTQYF. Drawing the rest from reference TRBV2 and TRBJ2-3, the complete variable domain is EPEVTQTPSHQVTQMGQEVILRCVPISNHLYFYWYRQILGQKVEFLVSFYNNEISEKSEIFDDQFSVERPDGSNFTLKIRSTKLEDSAMYFCASSGGRAIGVTDTQYFGPGTRLTVL.

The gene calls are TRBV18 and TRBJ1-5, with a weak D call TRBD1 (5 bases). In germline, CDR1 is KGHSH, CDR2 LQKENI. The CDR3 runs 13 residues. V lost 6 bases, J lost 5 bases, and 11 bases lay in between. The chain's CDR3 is CASSPDRYQPQHF. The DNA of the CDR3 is TGTGCCAGCTCCCCCGACAGATATCAGCCCCAGCATTTT.

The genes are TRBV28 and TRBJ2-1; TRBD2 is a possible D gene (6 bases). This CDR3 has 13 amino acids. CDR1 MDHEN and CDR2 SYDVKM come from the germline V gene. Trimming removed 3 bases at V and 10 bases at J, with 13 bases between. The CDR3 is CASSFGGVREQFF. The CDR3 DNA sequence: TGTGCCAGCAGTTTTGGAGGGGTGCGGGAGCAGTTCTTC.

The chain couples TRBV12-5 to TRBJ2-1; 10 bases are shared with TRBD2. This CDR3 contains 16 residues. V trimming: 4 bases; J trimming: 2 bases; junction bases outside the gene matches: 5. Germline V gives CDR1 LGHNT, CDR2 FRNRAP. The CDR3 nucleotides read TGTGCTAGTGGTTCCGATAGCGGGAGGCCCTACAATGAGCAGTTCTTC. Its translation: CASGSDSGRPYNEQFF. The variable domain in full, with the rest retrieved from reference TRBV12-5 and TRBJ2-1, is DARVTQTPRHKVTEMGQEVTMRCQPILGHNTVFWYRQTMMQGLELLAYFRNRAPLDDSGMPKDRFSAEMPDATLATLKIQPSEPRDSAVYFCASGSDSGRPYNEQFFGPGTRLTVL.

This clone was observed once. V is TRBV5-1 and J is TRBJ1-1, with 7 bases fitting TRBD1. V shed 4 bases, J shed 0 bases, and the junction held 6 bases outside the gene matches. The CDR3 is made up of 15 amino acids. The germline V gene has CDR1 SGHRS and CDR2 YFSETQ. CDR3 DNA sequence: TGCGCCAGCAGCGGTGGGGACAGTCTGAACACTGAAGCTTTCTTT. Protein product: CASSGGDSLNTEAFF.

The chain's CDR3 is CASRTSGVIEQFF. The CDR3 DNA is TGTGCCAGCAGGACTAGCGGGGTCATCGAGCAGTTCTTC. The chain joins TRBV27 to TRBJ2-1; 11 bases line up with TRBD2. Germline CDR1 is MNHEY and CDR2 is SMNVEV (reference sequence). This CDR3 has 13 residues. V trimming: 6 bases; J trimming: 10 bases; junction bases outside the gene matches: 5.

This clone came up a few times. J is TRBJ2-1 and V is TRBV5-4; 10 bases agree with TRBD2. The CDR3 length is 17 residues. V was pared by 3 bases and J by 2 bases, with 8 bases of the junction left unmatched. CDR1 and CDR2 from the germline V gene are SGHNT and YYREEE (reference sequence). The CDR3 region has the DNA TGTGCCAGCAGCTGGGGCGGGAGCGGGGGGGCCTACAATGAGCAGTTCTTC. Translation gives CASSWGGSGGAYNEQFF.

CDR3 protein: CASSSVGVVGNTIYF. The CDR3, as DNA: TGTGCCAGCAGCTCGGTAGGGGTTGTTGGAAACACCATATATTTT. The gene calls are TRBV5-6 and TRBJ1-3; TRBD1 might be the D (5 bases). V was cut by 3 bases and J by 3 bases, with 13 bases left in between. CDR3 length: 15 amino acids. Germline values: CDR1 SGHDT, CDR2 YYEEEE.

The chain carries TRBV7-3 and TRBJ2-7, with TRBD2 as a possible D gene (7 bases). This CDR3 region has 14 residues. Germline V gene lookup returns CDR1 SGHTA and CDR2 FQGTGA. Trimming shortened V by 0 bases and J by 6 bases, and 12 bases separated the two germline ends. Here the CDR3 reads CASSLTRGGSEQYF. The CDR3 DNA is TGTGCCAGCAGCTTAACGAGGGGGGGTAGCGAGCAGTACTTC.

The chain's CDR3 is CASSQGTGGLNTEAFF. CDR3 bases: TGTGCCAGCTCACAGGGGACGGGGGGGCTGAACACTGAAGCTTTCTTT. The V and J genes are TRBV18 and TRBJ1-1, with D maybe TRBD1 (6 bases). Trimming shortened V by 4 bases and J by 0 bases, and 15 bases separated the two germline ends. Germline CDR1 KGHSH, CDR2 LQKENI. The length of the CDR3 is 16 residues.

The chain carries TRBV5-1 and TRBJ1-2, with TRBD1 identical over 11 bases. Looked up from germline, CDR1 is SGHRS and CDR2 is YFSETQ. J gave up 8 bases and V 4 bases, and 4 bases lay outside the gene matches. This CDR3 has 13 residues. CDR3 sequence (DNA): TGCGCCAGCAGCGTGGGACAGGGGGGAGGCTACACCTTC. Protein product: CASSVGQGGGYTF. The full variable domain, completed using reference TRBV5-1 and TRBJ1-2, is KAGVTQTPRYLIKTRGQQVTLSCSPISGHRSVSWYQQTPGQGLQFLFEYFSETQRNKGNFPGRFSGRQFSNSRSEMNVSTLELGDSALYLCASSVGQGGGYTFGSGTRLTVV.

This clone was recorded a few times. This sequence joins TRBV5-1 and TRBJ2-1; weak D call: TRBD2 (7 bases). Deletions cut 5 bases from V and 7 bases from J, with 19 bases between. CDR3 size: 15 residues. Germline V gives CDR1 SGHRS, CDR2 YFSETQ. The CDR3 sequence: CASREILGGGNEQFF. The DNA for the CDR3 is TGCGCCAGCAGAGAGATTTTAGGGGGAGGGAATGAGCAGTTCTTC.

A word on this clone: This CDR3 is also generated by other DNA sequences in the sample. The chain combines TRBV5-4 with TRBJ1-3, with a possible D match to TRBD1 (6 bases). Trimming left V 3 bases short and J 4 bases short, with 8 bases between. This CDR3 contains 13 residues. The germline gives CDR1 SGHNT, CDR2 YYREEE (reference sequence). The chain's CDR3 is CASSSGQGNTIYF. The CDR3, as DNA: TGTGCCAGCAGCTCCGGACAGGGAAACACCATATATTTT.

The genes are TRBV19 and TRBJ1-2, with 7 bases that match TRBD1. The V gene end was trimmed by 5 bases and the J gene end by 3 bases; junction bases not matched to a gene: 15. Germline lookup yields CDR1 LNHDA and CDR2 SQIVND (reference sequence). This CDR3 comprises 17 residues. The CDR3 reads CASSLGQQPKRDYGYTF. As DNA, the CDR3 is TGTGCCAGTAGTCTGGGACAGCAACCCAAACGGGACTATGGCTACACCTTC.

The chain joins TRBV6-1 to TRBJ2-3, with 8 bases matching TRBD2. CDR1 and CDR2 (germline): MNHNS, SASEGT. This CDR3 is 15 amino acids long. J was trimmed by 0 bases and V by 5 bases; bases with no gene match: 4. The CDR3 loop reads CASSLTSGSTDTQYF. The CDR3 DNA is TGTGCCAGCAGTCTTACTAGCGGTAGCACAGATACGCAGTATTTT.